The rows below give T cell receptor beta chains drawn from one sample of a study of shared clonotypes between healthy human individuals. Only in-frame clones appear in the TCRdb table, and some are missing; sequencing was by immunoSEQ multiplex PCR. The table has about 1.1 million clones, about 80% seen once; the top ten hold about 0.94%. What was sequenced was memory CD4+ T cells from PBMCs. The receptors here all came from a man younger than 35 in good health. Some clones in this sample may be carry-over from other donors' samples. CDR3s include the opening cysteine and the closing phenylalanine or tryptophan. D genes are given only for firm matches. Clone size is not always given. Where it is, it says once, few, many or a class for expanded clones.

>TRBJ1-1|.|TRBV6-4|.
CASSVQPNTEAFF
TGTGCCAGCAGCGTCCAGCCGAACACTGAAGCTTTCTTT
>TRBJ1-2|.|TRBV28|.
CASSLAEYGYTF
TGTGCCAGCAGCCTGGCCGAGTATGGCTACACCTTC
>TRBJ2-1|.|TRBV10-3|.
CAISESNGRENEQFF
TGTGCCATCAGTGAGTCGAATGGCAGGGAAAATGAGCAGTTCTTC
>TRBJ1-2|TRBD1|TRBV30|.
CAWSVRGRGSGYTF
TGTGCCTGGAGTGTAAGGGGGCGAGGTAGTGGCTACACCTTC
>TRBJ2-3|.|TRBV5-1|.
CASSLAKSTDTQYF
TGCGCCAGCAGCCTCGCTAAAAGTACAGATACGCAGTATTTT
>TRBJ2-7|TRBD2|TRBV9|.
CASSRGTSGRSSSYEQYF
TGTGCCAGCAGCCGAGGGACTAGCGGGAGATCCAGCTCCTACGAGCAGTACTTC
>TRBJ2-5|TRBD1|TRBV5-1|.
CASSPSVRGLDETQYF
TGCGCCAGCAGCCCCTCTGTGAGGGGGCTGGACGAGACCCAGTACTTC
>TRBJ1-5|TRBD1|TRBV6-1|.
CASSGGQGYQPQHF
TGTGCCAGCAGTGGGGGACAGGGTTATCAGCCCCAGCATTTT
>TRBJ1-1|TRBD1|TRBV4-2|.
CASSQRRFVGDRGVNTEAFF
TGTGCCAGCAGCCAACGGAGATTCGTAGGGGACAGAGGGGTGAACACTGAAGCTTTCTTT
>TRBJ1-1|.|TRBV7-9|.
CASSQRGMSTEAFF
TGTGCCAGCAGCCAGAGGGGGATGAGCACTGAAGCTTTCTTT
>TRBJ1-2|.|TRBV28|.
CASSLWIVSKGDTF
TGTGCCAGCAGTTTATGGATCGTGTCGAAGGGTGACACCTTC
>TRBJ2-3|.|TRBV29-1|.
CSVYSPDTQYF
TGCAGCGTGTACAGCCCTGATACGCAGTATTTT
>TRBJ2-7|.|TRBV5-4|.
CASSLQFVHEQYF
TGTGCCAGCAGCTTGCAGTTCGTCCACGAGCAGTACTTC
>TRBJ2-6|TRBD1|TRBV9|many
CASSPEGQGGYAGANVLTF
TGTGCCAGCAGCCCCGAGGGACAGGGGGGTTATGCTGGGGCCAACGTCCTGACTTTC
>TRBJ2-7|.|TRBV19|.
CASSSGGAPAYEQYF
TGTGCCAGTAGTTCTGGGGGGGCGCCGGCATACGAGCAGTACTTC
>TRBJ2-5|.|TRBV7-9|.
CASSYRRGETQYF
TGTGCCAGCAGCTATCGCCGGGGGGAGACCCAGTACTTC
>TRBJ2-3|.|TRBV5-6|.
CASSLNVGDTQYF
TGTGCCAGCAGCTTGAATGTCGGAGATACGCAGTATTTT
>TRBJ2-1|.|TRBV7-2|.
CASSNGPTRVVDEQFF
TGTGCCAGCAGCAACGGGCCAACTAGAGTGGTCGATGAGCAGTTCTTC
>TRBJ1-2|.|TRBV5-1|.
CASSLRVNYGYTF
TGCGCCAGCAGCCTCAGGGTCAACTATGGCTACACCTTC
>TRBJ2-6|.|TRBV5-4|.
CASSLRRFSGANVLTF
TGTGCCAGCAGCCTTAGACGGTTCTCTGGGGCCAACGTCCTGACTTTC
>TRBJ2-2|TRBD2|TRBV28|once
CASSLGGGVPDTGELFF
TGTGCCAGCAGTTTAGGTGGGGGGGTCCCAGACACCGGGGAGCTGTTTTTT
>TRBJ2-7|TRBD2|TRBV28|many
CASSKPSGGHEQYF
TGTGCCAGCTCTAAGCCCAGCGGGGGCCACGAGCAGTACTTC
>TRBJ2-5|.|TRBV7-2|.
CASSSNRAETQYF
TGTGCCAGCAGCTCGAACAGGGCAGAGACCCAGTACTTC
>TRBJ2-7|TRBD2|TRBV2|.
CASTMGLAGVEQYF
TGTGCCAGCACCATGGGACTAGCGGGAGTCGAGCAGTACTTC
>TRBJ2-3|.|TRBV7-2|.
CASSSSRTDTQYF
TGTGCCAGCAGCTCATCCCGCACAGATACGCAGTATTTT
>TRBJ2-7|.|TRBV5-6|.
CASSWSSGSKSYEQYF
TGTGCCAGCAGCTGGTCCTCAGGGTCTAAATCCTACGAGCAGTACTTC
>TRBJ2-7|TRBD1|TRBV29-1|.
CSVGTGGVGTLIF
TGCAGCGTAGGGACAGGGGGCGTTGGGACCCTAATCTTC
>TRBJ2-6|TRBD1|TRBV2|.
CASRIGQGTRPGANVLTF
TGTGCCAGCAGGATTGGACAGGGAACAAGACCTGGGGCCAACGTCCTGACTTTC
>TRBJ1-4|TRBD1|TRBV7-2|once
CASSPDRGPSKLFF
TGTGCCAGCAGCCCAGACAGGGGGCCCTCGAAACTGTTTTTT
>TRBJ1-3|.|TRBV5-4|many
CASSYAAESSGNTIYF
TGTGCCAGCAGTTATGCCGCGGAGAGCTCTGGAAACACCATATATTTT
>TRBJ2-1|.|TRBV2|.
CASASRGEQFF
TGTGCCAGCGCTAGTCGTGGGGAGCAGTTCTTC
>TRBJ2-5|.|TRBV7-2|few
CASSLTAAVRETQYF
TGTGCCAGCAGCTTAACGGCAGCCGTCCGAGAGACCCAGTACTTC
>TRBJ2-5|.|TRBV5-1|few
CASSSLGGETQYF
TGCGCCAGCAGCTCCCTGGGGGGAGAGACCCAGTACTTC
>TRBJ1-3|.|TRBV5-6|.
CASSRLSLGNTIYF
TGTGCCAGCAGCCGTCTTAGTTTGGGAAACACCATATATTTT
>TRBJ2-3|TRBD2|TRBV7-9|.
CASSPRTSGGDTQYF
TGTGCCAGCAGCCCACGGACTAGCGGGGGGGATACGCAGTATTTT
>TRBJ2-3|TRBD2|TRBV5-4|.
CASKRGLAAASTDTQYF
TGTGCCAGCAAGAGAGGACTAGCGGCCGCTAGCACAGATACGCAGTATTTT
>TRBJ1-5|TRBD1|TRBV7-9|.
CASSFGQGNQPQHF
TGTGCCAGCAGCTTTGGACAGGGGAATCAGCCCCAGCATTTT
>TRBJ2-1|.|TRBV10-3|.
CAISGIRDALSYNEQFF
TGTGCCATCAGTGGGATTCGTGACGCGCTTTCCTACAATGAGCAGTTCTTC
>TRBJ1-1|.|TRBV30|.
CAWEQGTEAFF
TGTGCCTGGGAACAGGGCACTGAAGCTTTCTTT
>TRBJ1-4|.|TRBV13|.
CATAPGSNEKLFF
TGTGCCACCGCCCCAGGGTCTAATGAAAAACTGTTTTTT
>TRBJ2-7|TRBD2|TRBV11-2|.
CASSLKASGSGNPYEQYF
TGTGCCAGCAGCTTAAAGGCTAGCGGGAGCGGTAACCCCTACGAGCAGTACTTC
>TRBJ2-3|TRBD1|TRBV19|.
CASSIVGQGVADTQYF
TGTGCCAGTAGTATCGTGGGACAGGGGGTCGCAGATACGCAGTATTTT
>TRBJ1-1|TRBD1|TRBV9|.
CASSRSQTGGNTEAFF
TGTGCCAGCAGCAGATCTCAGACAGGGGGAAACACTGAAGCTTTCTTT
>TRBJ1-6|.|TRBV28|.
CASSLFSRQGNYNSPLHF
TGTGCCAGCAGTTTATTTTCCCGGCAGGGGAATTATAATTCACCCCTCCACTTT
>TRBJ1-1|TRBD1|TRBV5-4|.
CASSLGQGGTEAFF
TGTGCCAGCAGCTTAGGACAGGGAGGGACTGAAGCTTTCTTT